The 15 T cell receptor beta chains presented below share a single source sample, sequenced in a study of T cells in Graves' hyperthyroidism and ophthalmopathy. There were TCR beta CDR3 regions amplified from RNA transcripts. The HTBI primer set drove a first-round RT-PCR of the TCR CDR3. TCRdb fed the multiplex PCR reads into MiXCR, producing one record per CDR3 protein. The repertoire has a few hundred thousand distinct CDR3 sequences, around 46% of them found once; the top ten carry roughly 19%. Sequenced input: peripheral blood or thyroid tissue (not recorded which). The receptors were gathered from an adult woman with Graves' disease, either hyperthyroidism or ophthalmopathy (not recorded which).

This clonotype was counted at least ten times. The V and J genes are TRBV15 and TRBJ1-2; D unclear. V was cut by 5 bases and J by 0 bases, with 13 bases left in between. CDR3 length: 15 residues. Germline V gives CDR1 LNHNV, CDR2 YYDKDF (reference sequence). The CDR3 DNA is TGTGCCACCAGCCCGGGGTGGGGAACTAACTATGGCTACACCTTC. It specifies CATSPGWGTNYGYTF. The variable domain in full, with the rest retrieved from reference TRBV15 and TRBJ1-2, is DAMVIQNPRYQVTQFGKPVTLSCSQTLNHNVMYWYQQKSSQAPKLLFHYYDKDFNNEADTPDNFQSRRPNTSFCFLDIRSPGLGDTAMYLCATSPGWGTNYGYTFGSGTRLTVV.

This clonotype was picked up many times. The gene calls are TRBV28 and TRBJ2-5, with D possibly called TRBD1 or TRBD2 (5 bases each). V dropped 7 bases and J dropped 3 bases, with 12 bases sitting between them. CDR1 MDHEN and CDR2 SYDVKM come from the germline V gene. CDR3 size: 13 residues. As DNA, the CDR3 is TGTGCCAGCACACACCGGGACGAAGAGACCCAGTACTTC. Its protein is CASTHRDEETQYF.

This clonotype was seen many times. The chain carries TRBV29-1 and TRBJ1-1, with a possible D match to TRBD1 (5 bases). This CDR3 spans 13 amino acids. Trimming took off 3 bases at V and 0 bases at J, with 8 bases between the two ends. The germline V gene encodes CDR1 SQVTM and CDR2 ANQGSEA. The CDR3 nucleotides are TGCAGCGTTGAGAAGGGGTTGAACACTGAAGCTTTCTTT. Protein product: CSVEKGLNTEAFF.

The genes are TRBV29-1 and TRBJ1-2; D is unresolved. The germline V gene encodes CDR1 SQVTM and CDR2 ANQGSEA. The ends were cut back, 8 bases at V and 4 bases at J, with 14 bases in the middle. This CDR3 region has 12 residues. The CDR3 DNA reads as TGCAGCTTGGCCGGACTTGGCTATGGCTACACCTTC. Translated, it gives CSLAGLGYGYTF.

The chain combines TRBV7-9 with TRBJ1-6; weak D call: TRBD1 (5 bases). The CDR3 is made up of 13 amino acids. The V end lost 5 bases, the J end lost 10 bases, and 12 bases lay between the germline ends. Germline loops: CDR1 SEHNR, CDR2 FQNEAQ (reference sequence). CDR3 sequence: CASSDLRDSPLHF. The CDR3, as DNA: TGTGCCAGCAGCGACCTCAGGGACTCACCCCTCCACTTT.

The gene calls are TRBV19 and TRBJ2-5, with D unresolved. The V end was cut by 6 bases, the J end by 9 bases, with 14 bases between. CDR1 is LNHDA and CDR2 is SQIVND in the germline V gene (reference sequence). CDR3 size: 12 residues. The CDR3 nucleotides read TGTGCCAGTAGCGACGTAGGCGTTGCCCAGTACTTC. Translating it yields CASSDVGVAQYF.

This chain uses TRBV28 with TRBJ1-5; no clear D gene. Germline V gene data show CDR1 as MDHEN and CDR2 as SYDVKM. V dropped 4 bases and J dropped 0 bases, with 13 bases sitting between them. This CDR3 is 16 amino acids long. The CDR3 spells CASSSAEQYSNQPQHF. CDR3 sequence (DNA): TGTGCCAGCAGTTCGGCCGAGCAATATAGCAATCAGCCCCAGCATTTT.

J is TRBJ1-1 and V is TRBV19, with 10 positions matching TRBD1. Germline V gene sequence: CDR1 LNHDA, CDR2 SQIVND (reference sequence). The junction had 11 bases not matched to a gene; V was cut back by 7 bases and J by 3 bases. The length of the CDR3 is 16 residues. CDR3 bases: TGTGCCAGTACCGTAACCGCCGGGACAGGGGACACTGAAGCTTTCTTT. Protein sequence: CASTVTAGTGDTEAFF. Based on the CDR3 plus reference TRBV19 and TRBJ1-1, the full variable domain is DGGITQSPKYLFRKEGQNVTLSCEQNLNHDAMYWYRQDPGQGLRLIYYSQIVNDFQKGDIAEGYSVSREKKESFPLTVTSAQKNPTAFYLCASTVTAGTGDTEAFFGQGTRLTVV.

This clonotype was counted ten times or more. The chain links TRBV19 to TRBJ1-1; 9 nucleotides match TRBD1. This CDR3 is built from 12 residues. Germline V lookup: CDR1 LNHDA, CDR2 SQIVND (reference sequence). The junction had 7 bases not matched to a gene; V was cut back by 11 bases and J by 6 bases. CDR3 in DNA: TGTGCCTCGGACAGGGGAGCCCCTGAAGCTTTCTTT. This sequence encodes CASDRGAPEAFF.

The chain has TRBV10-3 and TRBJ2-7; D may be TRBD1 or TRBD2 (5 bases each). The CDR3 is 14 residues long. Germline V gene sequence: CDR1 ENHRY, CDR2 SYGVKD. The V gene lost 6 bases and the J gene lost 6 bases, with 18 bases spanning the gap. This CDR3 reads CAISYTGLEGEQYF. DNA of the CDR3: TGTGCCATCAGCTACACAGGTCTTGAGGGCGAGCAGTACTTC.

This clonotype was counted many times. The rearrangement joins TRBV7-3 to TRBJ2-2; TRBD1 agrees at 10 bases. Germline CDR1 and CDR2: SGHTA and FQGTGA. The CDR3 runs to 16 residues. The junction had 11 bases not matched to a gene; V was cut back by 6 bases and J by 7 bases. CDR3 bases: TGTGCCAGCAGGGAAGACAGGGGGCCTGGTATCGGGGAGCTGTTTTTT. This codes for CASREDRGPGIGELFF.

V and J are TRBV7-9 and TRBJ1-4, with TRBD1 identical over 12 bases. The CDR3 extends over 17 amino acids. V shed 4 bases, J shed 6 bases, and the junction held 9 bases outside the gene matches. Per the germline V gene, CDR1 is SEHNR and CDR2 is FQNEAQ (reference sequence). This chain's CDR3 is CASSYGTGGSLDEKLFF. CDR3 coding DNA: TGTGCCAGCAGCTACGGGACAGGGGGCTCATTGGATGAAAAACTGTTTTTT.

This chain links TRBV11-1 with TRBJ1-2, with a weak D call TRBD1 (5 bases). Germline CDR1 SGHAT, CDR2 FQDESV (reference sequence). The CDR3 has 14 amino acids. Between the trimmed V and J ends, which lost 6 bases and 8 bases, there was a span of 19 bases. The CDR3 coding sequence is TGTGCCAGCAGTCCGACTAGCGGGGGAAGAGGCTACACCTTC. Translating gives CASSPTSGGRGYTF.

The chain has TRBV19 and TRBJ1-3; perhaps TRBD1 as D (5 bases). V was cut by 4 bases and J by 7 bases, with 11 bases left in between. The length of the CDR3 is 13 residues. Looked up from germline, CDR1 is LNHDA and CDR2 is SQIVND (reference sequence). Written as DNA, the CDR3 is TGTGCCAGTAGTACTGGGCCAGGGAACACCATATATTTT. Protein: CASSTGPGNTIYF.

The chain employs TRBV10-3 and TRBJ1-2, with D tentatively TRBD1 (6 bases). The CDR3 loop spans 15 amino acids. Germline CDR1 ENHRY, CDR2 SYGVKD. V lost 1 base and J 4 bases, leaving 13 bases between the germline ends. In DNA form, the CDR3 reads TGTGCCATCAGTGAGTTCCCTGGGGGGCCCTATGGCTACACCTTC. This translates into CAISEFPGGPYGYTF.